This TCR beta chain is drawn from a study of blood T cell repertoires in COVID-19. Study-wide background: From the United States, Italy and Spain came samples of acute and convalescent COVID-19. Nucleic acid was either cDNA or gDNA, and it came from T cells, B-cell-depleted T cells, or PBMCs.

The CDR3 contains 17 residues. Methods used by the authors: Amplification of reference gene primers provided the estimated nucleated cell counts. The table came from immunoSEQ multiplex PCR; TCRdb's copy has only in-frame clones and leaves some out. D and trimming come from the DNA, and the V and J calls and clone size come from that table. Of around 270,000 clones in the sample, about 89% were seen once. This chain connects TRBV12-2 to TRBJ2-3; TRBD1, the table's D call, lacks a check against the DNA. TRBV12-2 is a pseudogene locus. This TCR was sampled from a middle-aged man with acute or convalescent COVID-19. The specimen was peripheral blood. CDR3 DNA: TGTGCAAGTCGCTTCTATCCCCGCGCAGGCAGCACAGATACGCAGTATTTT. It codes for CASRFYPRAGSTDTQYF.